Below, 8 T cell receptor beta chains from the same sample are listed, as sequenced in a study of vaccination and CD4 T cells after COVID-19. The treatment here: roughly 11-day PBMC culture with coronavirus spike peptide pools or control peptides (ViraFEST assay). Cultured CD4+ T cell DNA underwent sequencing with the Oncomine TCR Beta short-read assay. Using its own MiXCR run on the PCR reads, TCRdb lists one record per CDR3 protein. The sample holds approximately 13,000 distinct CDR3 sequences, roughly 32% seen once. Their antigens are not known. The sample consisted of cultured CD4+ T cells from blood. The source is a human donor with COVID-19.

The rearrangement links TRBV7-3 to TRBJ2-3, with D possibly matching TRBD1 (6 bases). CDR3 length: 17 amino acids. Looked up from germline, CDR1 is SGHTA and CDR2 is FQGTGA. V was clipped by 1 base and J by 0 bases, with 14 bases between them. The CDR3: CASSLNQGIPSTDTQYF. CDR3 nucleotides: TGTGCCAGCAGCTTAAATCAGGGGATCCCTAGCACAGATACGCAGTATTTT. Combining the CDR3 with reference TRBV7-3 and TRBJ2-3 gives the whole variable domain GAGVSQTPSNKVTEKGKYVELRCDPISGHTALYWYRQSLGQGPEFLIYFQGTGAADDSGLPNDRFFAVRPEGSVSTLKIQRTERGDSAVYLCASSLNQGIPSTDTQYFGPGTRLTVL.

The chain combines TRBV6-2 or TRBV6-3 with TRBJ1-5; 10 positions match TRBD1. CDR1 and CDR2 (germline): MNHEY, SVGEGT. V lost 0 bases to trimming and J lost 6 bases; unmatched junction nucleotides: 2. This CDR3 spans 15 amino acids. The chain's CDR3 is CASSYSRTGGQPQHF. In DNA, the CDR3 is TGTGCCAGCAGTTACTCGAGGACAGGGGGTCAGCCCCAGCATTTT.

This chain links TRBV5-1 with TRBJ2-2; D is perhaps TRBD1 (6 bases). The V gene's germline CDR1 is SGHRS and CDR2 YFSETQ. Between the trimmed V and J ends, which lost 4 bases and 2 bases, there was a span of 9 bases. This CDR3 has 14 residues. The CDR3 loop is CASSQGLNTGELFF. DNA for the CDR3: TGCGCCAGCAGCCAGGGGTTAAACACCGGGGAGCTGTTTTTT.

The CDR3 DNA reads as TGCGCCAGCAGCCAAGAATGGAGAGATTATAGCAATCAGCCCCAGCATTTT. Residues: CASSQEWRDYSNQPQHF. The V gene is TRBV4-3, the J gene TRBJ1-5; the D is unclear. Per germline, CDR1 LGHNA and CDR2 YSLEER. V shed 0 bases and J shed 0 bases, with 12 bases lying between them. The CDR3 spans 17 residues.

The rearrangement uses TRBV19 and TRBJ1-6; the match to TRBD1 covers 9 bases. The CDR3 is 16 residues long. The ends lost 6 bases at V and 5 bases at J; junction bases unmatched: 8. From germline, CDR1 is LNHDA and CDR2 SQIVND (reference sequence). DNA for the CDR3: TGTGCCAGTAGCTCAACACAGGGGGCCAATAATTCACCCCTCCACTTT. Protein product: CASSSTQGANNSPLHF.

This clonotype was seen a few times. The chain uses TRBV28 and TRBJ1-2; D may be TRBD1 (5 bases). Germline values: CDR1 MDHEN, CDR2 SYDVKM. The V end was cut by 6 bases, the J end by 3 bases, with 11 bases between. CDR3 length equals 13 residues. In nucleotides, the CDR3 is TGTGCCAGCAGGCGGGGACGTCACTATGGCTACACCTTC. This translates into CASRRGRHYGYTF.

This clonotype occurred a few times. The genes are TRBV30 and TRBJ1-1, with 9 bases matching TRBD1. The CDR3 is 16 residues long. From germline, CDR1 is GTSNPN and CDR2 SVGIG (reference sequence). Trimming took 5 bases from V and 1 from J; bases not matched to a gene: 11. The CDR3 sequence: CAWRRDRALGNTEAFF. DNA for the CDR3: TGTGCCTGGCGCCGGGACAGGGCGTTAGGGAACACTGAAGCTTTCTTT.

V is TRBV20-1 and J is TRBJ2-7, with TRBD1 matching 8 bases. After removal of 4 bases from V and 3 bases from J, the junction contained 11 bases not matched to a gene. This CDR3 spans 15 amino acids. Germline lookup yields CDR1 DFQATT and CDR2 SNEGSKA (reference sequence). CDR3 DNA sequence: TGCAGTGCTAATTTACAGGGGGGACTTCTCTACGAGCAGTACTTC. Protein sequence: CSANLQGGLLYEQYF.